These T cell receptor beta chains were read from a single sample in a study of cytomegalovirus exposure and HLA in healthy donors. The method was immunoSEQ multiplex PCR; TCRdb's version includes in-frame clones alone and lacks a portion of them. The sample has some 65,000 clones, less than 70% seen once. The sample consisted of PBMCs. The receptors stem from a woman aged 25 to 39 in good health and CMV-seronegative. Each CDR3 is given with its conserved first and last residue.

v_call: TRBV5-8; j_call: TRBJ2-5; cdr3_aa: CASSSGTSLSRRETQYF
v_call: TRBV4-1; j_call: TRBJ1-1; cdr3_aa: CASSQVVSEAFF
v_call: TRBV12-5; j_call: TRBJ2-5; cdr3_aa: CASGPRPVPRREETQYF
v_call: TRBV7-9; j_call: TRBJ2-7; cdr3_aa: CASSSFYRGEIYEQYF
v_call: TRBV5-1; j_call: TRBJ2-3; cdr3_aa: CASSQEGTQYF
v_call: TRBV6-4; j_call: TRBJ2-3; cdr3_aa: CASSDGGETDTQYF
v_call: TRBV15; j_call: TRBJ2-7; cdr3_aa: CATSRDPGRNGYEQYF
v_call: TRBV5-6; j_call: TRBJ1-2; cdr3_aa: CASSLADSKTRGYTF
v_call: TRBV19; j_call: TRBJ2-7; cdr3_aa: CASSHRRQGVEQYF
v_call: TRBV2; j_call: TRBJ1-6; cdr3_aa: CASSQGVRASPLHF
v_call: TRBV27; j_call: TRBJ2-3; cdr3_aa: CASTTAGGESTDTQYF
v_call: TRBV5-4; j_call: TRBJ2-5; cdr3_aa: CASSLVGTGETQYF
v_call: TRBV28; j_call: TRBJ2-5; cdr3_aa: CATAGAIRYQETQYF
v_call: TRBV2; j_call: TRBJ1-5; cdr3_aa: CASSGEGGFSNQPQHF
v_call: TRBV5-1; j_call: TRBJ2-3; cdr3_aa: CASSPQARGSTDTQYF
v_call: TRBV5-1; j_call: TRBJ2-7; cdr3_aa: CASSSGQGRYEQYF
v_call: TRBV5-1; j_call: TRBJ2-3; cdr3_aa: CASSLQGNTDTQYF
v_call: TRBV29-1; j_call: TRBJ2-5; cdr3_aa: CSVSGGASETQYF
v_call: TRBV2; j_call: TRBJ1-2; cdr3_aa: CASSANRVGYTF
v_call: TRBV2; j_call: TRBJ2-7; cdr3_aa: CASSEVIPGQGRYEQYF
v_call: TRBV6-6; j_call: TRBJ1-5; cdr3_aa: CASRPRRDISGQPQHF
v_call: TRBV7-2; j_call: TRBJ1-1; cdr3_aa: CASSPDSDSEAFF
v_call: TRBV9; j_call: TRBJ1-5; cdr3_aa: CASSVEDRINQPQHF
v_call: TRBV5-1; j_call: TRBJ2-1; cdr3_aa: CASSRLTRDRGNEQFF
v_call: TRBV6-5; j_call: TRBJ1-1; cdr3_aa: CATTRRGKFDTEAFF
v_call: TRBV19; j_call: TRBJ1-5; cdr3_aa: CASSIPPGIQPQHF
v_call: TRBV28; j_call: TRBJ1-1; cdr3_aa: CASRGTEHTEAFF
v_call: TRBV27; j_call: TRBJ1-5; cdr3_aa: CASREGGASNQPQHF
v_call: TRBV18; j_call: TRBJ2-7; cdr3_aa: CASSPRSWSASGDLNEQYF
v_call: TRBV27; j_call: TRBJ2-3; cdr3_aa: CASSAPGQGSDTQYF
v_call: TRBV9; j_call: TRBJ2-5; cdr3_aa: CASSPGLAGETQYF
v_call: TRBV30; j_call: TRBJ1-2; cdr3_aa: CAWSSGGGKSYGYTF
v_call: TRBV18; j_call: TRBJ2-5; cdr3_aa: CASSPPVSETQYF
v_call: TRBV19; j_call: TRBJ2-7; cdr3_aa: CATRKGAITGYEQYF